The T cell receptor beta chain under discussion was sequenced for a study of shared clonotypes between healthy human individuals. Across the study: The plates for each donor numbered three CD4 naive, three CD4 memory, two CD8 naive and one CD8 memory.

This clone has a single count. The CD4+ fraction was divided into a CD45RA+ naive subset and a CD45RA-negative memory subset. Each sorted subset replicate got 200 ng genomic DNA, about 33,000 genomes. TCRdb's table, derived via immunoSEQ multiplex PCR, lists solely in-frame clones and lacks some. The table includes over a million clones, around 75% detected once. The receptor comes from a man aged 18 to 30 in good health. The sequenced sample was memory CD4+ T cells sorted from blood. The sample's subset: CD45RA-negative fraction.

CDR3 DNA sequence: TGTGCCAGCAGCTCCCGACAGGGTATAGGGCTATCACCCCTCCACTTT. Protein sequence: CASSSRQGIGLSPLHF. The gene calls are TRBV7-2 and TRBJ1-6, with 7 bases lining up with TRBD1. Germline V gene data show CDR1 as SGHTA and CDR2 as FQGNSA. V gave up 4 bases and J gave up 10 bases; unmatched junction bases: 13. The CDR3 is 16 amino acids.